This is a list of T cell receptor beta chains from one sample in a study of T cell changes during pregnancy in multiple sclerosis. Sequenced by immunoSEQ multiplex PCR; TCRdb stores in-frame clones only, minus some. The data contain tens of thousands of clones, 80% to 95% of them singletons. Sequenced here: peripheral blood, sampled before pregnancy. All receptors come from a female donor with multiple sclerosis, enrolled in a pregnancy study. Each CDR3 is given with its conserved first and last residue. D genes are given only for firm matches. Size is stated for part of the rows, as once, few or many counts, or as a class when the clone is expanded.

CDR3 length: 13; clone size: -; D gene: -; J gene: TRBJ1-1; V gene: TRBV18; CDR3 DNA: TGTGCCAGCTCACCAGTTTCGGTCACTGAAGCTTTCTTT; CDR3 protein: CASSPVSVTEAFF
CDR3 length: 15; clone size: -; D gene: -; J gene: TRBJ1-3; V gene: TRBV28; CDR3 DNA: TGTGCCAGCACTCTATACGGAGGTTCCGGAAACACCATATATTTT; CDR3 protein: CASTLYGGSGNTIYF
CDR3 length: 17; clone size: -; D gene: TRBD1; J gene: TRBJ2-6; V gene: TRBV9; CDR3 DNA: TGTGCCAGCAGCCCGAACCGGGACAGGGCCGGGGCCAACGTCCTGACTTTC; CDR3 protein: CASSPNRDRAGANVLTF
CDR3 length: 20; clone size: -; D gene: TRBD2; J gene: TRBJ2-7; V gene: TRBV4-3; CDR3 DNA: TGCGCCAGCAGCCCCTGGGTCCCGGGACTAGCGGGAGGGCCTTGGTACGAGCAGTACTTC; CDR3 protein: CASSPWVPGLAGGPWYEQYF
CDR3 length: 14; clone size: -; D gene: -; J gene: TRBJ1-1; V gene: TRBV25-1; CDR3 DNA: TGTGCCAGCAGTGAATATGAGAAGAACACTGAAGCTTTCTTT; CDR3 protein: CASSEYEKNTEAFF
CDR3 length: 16; clone size: -; D gene: -; J gene: TRBJ2-7; V gene: TRBV4-2; CDR3 DNA: TGTGCCAGCAGCCAAGAGGGGGGAGGGGGGTCCTACGAGCAGTACTTC; CDR3 protein: CASSQEGGGGSYEQYF
CDR3 length: 16; clone size: -; D gene: -; J gene: TRBJ2-3; V gene: TRBV5-6; CDR3 DNA: TGTGCCAGCAGCTTGGGGGTTGGGCCGTTCACAGATACGCAGTATTTT; CDR3 protein: CASSLGVGPFTDTQYF
CDR3 length: 16; clone size: -; D gene: -; J gene: TRBJ2-2; V gene: TRBV5-8; CDR3 DNA: TGTGCCAGCAGCTTGGATCCAGGCTCGAACACCGGGGAGCTGTTTTTT; CDR3 protein: CASSLDPGSNTGELFF
CDR3 length: 16; clone size: -; D gene: TRBD2; J gene: TRBJ2-3; V gene: TRBV7-9; CDR3 DNA: TGTGCCAGCAGCGCCAGGACTAGCGGGAGGGCAGATACGCAGTATTTT; CDR3 protein: CASSARTSGRADTQYF
CDR3 length: 16; clone size: -; D gene: TRBD1; J gene: TRBJ2-7; V gene: TRBV11-3; CDR3 DNA: TGTGCCAGCAGCACATCCCCCAACAGGGGAACCTACGAGCAGTACTTC; CDR3 protein: CASSTSPNRGTYEQYF
CDR3 length: 16; clone size: -; D gene: TRBD1; J gene: TRBJ1-1; V gene: TRBV9; CDR3 DNA: TGTGCCAGCAGCGTAGGGACAGGAGTCATGAACACTGAAGCTTTCTTT; CDR3 protein: CASSVGTGVMNTEAFF
CDR3 length: 17; clone size: -; D gene: TRBD2; J gene: TRBJ2-6; V gene: TRBV7-9; CDR3 DNA: TGTGCCAGCAGCTTAGGAAAGGGAGGGGCTGGGGCCAACGTCCTGACTTTC; CDR3 protein: CASSLGKGGAGANVLTF
CDR3 length: 11; clone size: -; D gene: -; J gene: TRBJ1-1; V gene: TRBV6-5; CDR3 DNA: TGTGCCAGCAGTACCGGAGTAGAAGCTTTCTTT; CDR3 protein: CASSTGVEAFF
CDR3 length: 16; clone size: -; D gene: -; J gene: TRBJ1-1; V gene: TRBV5-1; CDR3 DNA: TGCGCCAGCAGCCCGACCCCGGGGAACATGAACACTGAAGCTTTCTTT; CDR3 protein: CASSPTPGNMNTEAFF
CDR3 length: 16; clone size: -; D gene: TRBD2; J gene: TRBJ2-1; V gene: TRBV7-9; CDR3 DNA: TGTGCCAGCAGCGTAGTAGGGACTAGCGGGGACAATGAGCAGTTCTTC; CDR3 protein: CASSVVGTSGDNEQFF
CDR3 length: 15; clone size: once; D gene: TRBD2; J gene: TRBJ2-1; V gene: TRBV7-9; CDR3 DNA: TGTGCCAGCACCCAATCCGGCCTAGCGGGAGATGAGCAGTTCTTC; CDR3 protein: CASTQSGLAGDEQFF
CDR3 length: 15; clone size: -; D gene: -; J gene: TRBJ2-1; V gene: TRBV7-9; CDR3 DNA: TGTGCCAGCAGCTTAACGGCGGGACGCCACAATGAGCAGTTCTTC; CDR3 protein: CASSLTAGRHNEQFF
CDR3 length: 14; clone size: -; D gene: -; J gene: TRBJ2-2; V gene: TRBV5-1; CDR3 DNA: TGCGCCAGCAGGCGAAGCGGGAACACCGGGGAGCTGTTTTTT; CDR3 protein: CASRRSGNTGELFF
CDR3 length: 16; clone size: -; D gene: TRBD2; J gene: TRBJ2-2; V gene: TRBV7-9; CDR3 DNA: TGTGCCAGCAGCCCCCGGGGAGCGGGAGGGACCGGGGAGCTGTTTTTT; CDR3 protein: CASSPRGAGGTGELFF
CDR3 length: 15; clone size: -; D gene: -; J gene: TRBJ2-1; V gene: TRBV7-2; CDR3 DNA: TGTGCCAGCAGCCTTCAGGGTGGTCTCTACAATGAGCAGTTCTTC; CDR3 protein: CASSLQGGLYNEQFF
CDR3 length: 13; clone size: -; D gene: TRBD1; J gene: TRBJ1-1; V gene: TRBV6-6; CDR3 DNA: TGCATCATCGGACAGGGGGCGAACACTGAAGCTTTCTTT; CDR3 protein: CIIGQGANTEAFF
CDR3 length: 12; clone size: -; D gene: -; J gene: TRBJ2-3; V gene: TRBV29-1; CDR3 DNA: TGCAGCGTTGAACTATACTCAGATACGCAGTATTTT; CDR3 protein: CSVELYSDTQYF
CDR3 length: 15; clone size: -; D gene: -; J gene: TRBJ2-5; V gene: TRBV7-9; CDR3 DNA: TGTGCCAGCAGCTTAGCGGGGAGGGGGCAAGAGACCCAGTACTTC; CDR3 protein: CASSLAGRGQETQYF
CDR3 length: 19; clone size: -; D gene: TRBD1; J gene: TRBJ1-5; V gene: TRBV19; CDR3 DNA: TGTGCCAGTAGTATAGACAGGACAGGGAATCCTTTGGGGAATCAGCCCCAGCATTTT; CDR3 protein: CASSIDRTGNPLGNQPQHF
CDR3 length: 15; clone size: -; D gene: TRBD1; J gene: TRBJ1-1; V gene: TRBV4-3; CDR3 DNA: TGCGCCAGCAGCCTGGACAGGGTAGGAACCACTGAAGCTTTCTTT; CDR3 protein: CASSLDRVGTTEAFF
CDR3 length: 16; clone size: -; D gene: TRBD1; J gene: TRBJ1-3; V gene: TRBV7-2; CDR3 DNA: TGTGCCAGCAGCTTAGATGGGACAGGGGTTGGAAACACCATATATTTT; CDR3 protein: CASSLDGTGVGNTIYF
CDR3 length: 17; clone size: -; D gene: TRBD2; J gene: TRBJ2-1; V gene: TRBV9; CDR3 DNA: TGTGCCAGCAGCGTAGCCCAAGGGACTAGCAAGAAGAATGAGCAGTTCTTC; CDR3 protein: CASSVAQGTSKKNEQFF